This T cell receptor beta chain stems from a study of T cell responses to AZD1222 COVID-19 vaccine. Regarding the study as a whole: After two AZD1222 doses, spike-specific TCR breadth and depth rose versus day 0. Per reports, nearly half of all spike-specific TCRs target regions that are unmutated in variants. Clonal diversity was possibly underestimated; the donors were predominantly white British and more often female. No day 14 peak samples; only post-peak repertoires were characterized.

A note on this clone: Its target is not known.

TCRdb's copy holds only in-frame clones and misses some; the assay was immunoSEQ multiplex PCR. This table holds 95,000 to 150,000 clones, roughly 87% found once. Germline V CDR1 and CDR2: KGHSH, LQKENI. CDR3 length: 17 amino acids. Trimming took 3 bases from V and 4 from J; bases not matched to a gene: 12. The receptor was isolated from an adult who received the AZD1222 COVID-19 vaccine. The chain combines TRBV18 with TRBJ1-2, with 9 bases identical to TRBD1. The sequencing used peripheral blood, collected 28 days after the second AZD1222 dose. The CDR3 here is CASSPLPGQGQFYGYTF. The CDR3 DNA sequence: TGTGCCAGCTCACCCCTTCCGGGACAGGGACAATTCTATGGCTACACCTTC.